The source of this T cell receptor beta chain is a study of blood T cell repertoires in COVID-19 (TCRdb year 2020). Study-wide context: The collaborator samples originated in the United States, Italy and Spain and spanned the acute and convalescent phases of COVID-19. The prospective study material was composed of cDNA or gDNA derived from T cells, B-cell-depleted T cells, or PBMCs. Deeply sampled blood TCRbeta repertoires from subjects exposed to, actively infected with, or recovered from COVID-19 were included in the dataset. The repertoires were released in a freely available public database meant as a resource for research on the immune response to SARS-CoV-2. The samples were drawn from the first 160 participants of the ongoing ImmuneRACE study and from 1,254 subjects provided by 6 global collaborators. Sample metadata almost always included a de-identified subject ID, COVID-19 status, age in years and sex. HLA class I and class II types, where available, came from metadata supplied by the sample provider rather than from assay-based typing.

Whole blood was collected in K2EDTA tubes by collaborating institutions according to the institutions' own protocols. For TCRbeta analysis, collaborators shipped samples as frozen whole blood, isolated PBMCs, or DNA extracted from either of those sample types. Paper-wide results and their limitations: How much clinical and demographic metadata was included differed by source and by participant, and the metadata was provided uncurated.

This clone came up a few times. The clone's antigen remains unknown. Qualities for individual bases were not recorded, and no much larger clone is one base off. The immunoSEQ Assay, a bias-controlled multiplex PCR, was used to amplify TCRbeta CDR3 regions from genomic DNA. The authors processed their data as follows. Nucleated cell counts per sample were estimated from amplification of reference gene primers within the assay. To quantify the absolute abundance of each unique TCRbeta CDR3 rearrangement, sequence reads were collapsed and filtered. For each sample, productive Simpson clonality was calculated by taking the square root of Simpson's diversity index across productive rearrangements. Imported from immuneACCESS, the table was reduced by TCRdb to in-frame sequences with V and J called. These copies leave out some clones; in studies compared against another copy, an unresolved V gene accounts for under half, and the cause of the remainder is not known. The DNA was the basis for D and trimming; V, J and clone size are from that table. The sample contains around 92,000 clones, 83% of them found a single time. Jointly, the top ten make up roughly 28% of the sample.

Including cysteine and phenylalanine, the CDR3 has 14 amino acids. Just CDR3 DNA is preserved here, 42 bases in frame from base 1. As encoded in the germline V gene (reference sequence), CDR1 is DFQATT while CDR2 is SNEGSKA. V loses 3 bases of germline sequence and J loses 4 bases, and the interval between the two ends is 16 bases. Sequenced: peripheral blood. This receptor was obtained from a woman aged 80 or over with acute or convalescent COVID-19. The chain links TRBV20-1 with TRBJ2-7, with a tentative D gene TRBD2 over 6 matching bases. CDR3 protein: CSASFGRGVYEQYF. The DNA sequence reads TGCAGTGCTAGTTTCGGGAGAGGGGTTTACGAGCAGTACTTC.